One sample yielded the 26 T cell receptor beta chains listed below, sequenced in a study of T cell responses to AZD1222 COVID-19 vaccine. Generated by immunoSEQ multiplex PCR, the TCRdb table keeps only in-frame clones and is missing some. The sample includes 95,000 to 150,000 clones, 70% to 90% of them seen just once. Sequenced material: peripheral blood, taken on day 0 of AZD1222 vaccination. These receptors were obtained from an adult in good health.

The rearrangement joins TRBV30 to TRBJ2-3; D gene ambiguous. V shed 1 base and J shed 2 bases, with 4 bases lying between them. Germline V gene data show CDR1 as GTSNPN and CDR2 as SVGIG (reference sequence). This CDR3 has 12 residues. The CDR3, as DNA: TGTGCCTGGAGTGGATCCACAGATACGCAGTATTTT. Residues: CAWSGSTDTQYF.

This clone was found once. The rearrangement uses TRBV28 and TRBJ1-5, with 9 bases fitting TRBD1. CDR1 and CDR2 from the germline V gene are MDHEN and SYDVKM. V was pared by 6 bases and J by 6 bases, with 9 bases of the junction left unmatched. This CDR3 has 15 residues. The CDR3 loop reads CASSRTGGRGQPQHF. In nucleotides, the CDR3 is TGTGCCAGCAGCCGAACAGGGGGCCGGGGTCAGCCCCAGCATTTT.

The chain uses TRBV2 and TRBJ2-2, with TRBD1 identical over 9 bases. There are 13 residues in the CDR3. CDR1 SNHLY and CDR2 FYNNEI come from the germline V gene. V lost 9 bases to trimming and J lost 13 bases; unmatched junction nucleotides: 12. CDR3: CARGGQGPRGLFF. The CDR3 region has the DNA TGTGCCAGGGGGGGACAGGGTCCCCGAGGGCTGTTTTTT.

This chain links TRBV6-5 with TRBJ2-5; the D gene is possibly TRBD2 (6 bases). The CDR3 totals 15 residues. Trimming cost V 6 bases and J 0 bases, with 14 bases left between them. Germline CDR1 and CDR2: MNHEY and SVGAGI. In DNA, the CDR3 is TGTGCCAGCAGCCCGCAACTAGCTAACCAAGAGACCCAGTACTTC. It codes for CASSPQLANQETQYF.

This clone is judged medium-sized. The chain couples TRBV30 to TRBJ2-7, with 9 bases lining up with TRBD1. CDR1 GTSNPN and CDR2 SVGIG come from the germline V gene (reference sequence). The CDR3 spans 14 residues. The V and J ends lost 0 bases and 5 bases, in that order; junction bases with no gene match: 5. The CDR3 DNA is TGTGCCTGGAGTGTAGGGACAGGGAGAAACGAGCAGTACTTC. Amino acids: CAWSVGTGRNEQYF.

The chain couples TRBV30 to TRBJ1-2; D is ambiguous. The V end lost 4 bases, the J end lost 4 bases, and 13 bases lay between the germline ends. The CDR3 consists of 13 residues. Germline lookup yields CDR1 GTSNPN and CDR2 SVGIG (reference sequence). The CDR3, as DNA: TGTGCCTGGAAATTGGTGGCTGGCTATGGCTACACCTTC. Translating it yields CAWKLVAGYGYTF.

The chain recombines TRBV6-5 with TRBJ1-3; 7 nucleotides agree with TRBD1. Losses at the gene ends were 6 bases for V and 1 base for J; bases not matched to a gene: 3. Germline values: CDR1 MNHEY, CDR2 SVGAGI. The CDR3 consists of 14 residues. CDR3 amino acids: CASRRQGSGNTIYF. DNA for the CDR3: TGTGCCAGCAGACGACAGGGTTCTGGAAACACCATATATTTT.

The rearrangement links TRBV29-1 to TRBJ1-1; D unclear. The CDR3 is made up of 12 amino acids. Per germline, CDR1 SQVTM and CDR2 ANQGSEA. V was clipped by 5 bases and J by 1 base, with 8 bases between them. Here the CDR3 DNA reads TGCAGCGTTCTGGAGGGGAACACTGAAGCTTTCTTT. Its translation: CSVLEGNTEAFF.

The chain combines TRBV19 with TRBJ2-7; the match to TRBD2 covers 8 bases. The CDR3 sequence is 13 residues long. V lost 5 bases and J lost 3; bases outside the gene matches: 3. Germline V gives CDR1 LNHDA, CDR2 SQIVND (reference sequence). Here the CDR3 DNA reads TGTGCCAGTAGTCCCGGGGGGGGCTACGAGCAGTACTTC. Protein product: CASSPGGGYEQYF.

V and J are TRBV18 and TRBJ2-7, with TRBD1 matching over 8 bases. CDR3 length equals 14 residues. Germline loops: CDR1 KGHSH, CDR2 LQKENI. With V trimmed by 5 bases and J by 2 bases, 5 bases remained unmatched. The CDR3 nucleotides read TGTGCCAGCTCAGCGGACAGGGAGACCTACGAGCAGTACTTC. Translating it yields CASSADRETYEQYF. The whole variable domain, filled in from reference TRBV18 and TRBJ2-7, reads NAGVMQNPRHLVRRRGQEARLRCSPMKGHSHVYWYRQLPEEGLKFMVYLQKENIIDESGMPKERFSAEFPKEGPSILRIQQVVRGDSAAYFCASSADRETYEQYFGPGTRLTVT.

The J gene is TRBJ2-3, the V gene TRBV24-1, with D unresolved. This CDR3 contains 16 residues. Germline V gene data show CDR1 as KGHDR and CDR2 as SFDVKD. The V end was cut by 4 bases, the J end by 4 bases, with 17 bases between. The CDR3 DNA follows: TGTGCCACCAGTGAACATACCCCCGACCGGTCAGATACGCAGTATTTT. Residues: CATSEHTPDRSDTQYF.

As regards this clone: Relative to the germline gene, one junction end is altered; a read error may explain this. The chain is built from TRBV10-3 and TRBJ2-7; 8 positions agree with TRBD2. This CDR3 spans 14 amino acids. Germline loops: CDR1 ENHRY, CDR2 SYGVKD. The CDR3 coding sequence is TGTGCCATCAGCGAGTGGGCCGGGAGGGACGAGCAGTACTTC. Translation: CAISEWAGRDEQYF.

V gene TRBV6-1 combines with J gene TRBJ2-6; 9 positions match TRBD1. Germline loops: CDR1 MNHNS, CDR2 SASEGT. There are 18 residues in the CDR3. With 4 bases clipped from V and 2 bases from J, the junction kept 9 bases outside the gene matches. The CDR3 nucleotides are TGTGCCAGCAGTGTTCCGACAGGGGGTGTGGCTGGGGCCAACGTCCTGACTTTC. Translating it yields CASSVPTGGVAGANVLTF.

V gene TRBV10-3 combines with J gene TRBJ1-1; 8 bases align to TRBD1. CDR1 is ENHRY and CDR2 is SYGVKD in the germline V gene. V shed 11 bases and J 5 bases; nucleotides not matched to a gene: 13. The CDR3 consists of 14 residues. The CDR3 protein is CAVTTGDITTEAFF. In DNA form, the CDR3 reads TGTGCCGTAACGACAGGGGATATTACGACTGAAGCTTTCTTT.

The CDR3 protein is CASSSGTPLGYGYTF. The CDR3 region has the DNA TGTGCCAGTAGTTCCGGGACACCGCTGGGCTATGGCTACACCTTC. The chain links TRBV19 to TRBJ1-2, with D tentatively TRBD1 (6 bases). Germline CDR1 and CDR2: LNHDA and SQIVND (reference sequence). The ends were cut back, 5 bases at V and 4 bases at J, with 17 bases in the middle. The CDR3 consists of 15 residues.

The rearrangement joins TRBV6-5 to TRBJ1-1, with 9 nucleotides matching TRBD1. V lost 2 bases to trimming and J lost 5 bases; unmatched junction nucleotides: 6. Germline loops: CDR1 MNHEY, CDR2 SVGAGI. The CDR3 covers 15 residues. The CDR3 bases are TGTGCCAGCAGTTACGGGACAGGGATGGGTACTGAAGCTTTCTTT. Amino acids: CASSYGTGMGTEAFF.

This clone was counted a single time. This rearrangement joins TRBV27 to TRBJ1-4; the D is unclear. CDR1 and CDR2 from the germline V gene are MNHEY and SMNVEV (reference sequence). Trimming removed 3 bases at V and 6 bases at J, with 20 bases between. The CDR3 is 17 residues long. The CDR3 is CASSFRIEEAKHEKLFF. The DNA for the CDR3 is TGTGCCAGCAGTTTCCGGATTGAGGAAGCCAAACATGAAAAACTGTTTTTT.

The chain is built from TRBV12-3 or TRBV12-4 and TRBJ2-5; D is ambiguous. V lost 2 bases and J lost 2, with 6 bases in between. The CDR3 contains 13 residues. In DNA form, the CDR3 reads TGTGCCAGCAGTTTACAGGAACAAGAGACCCAGTACTTC. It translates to CASSLQEQETQYF.

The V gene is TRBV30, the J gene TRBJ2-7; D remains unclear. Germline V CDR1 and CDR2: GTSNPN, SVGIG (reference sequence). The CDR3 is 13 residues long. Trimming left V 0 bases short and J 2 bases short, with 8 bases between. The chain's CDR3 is CAWSVRRAYEQYF. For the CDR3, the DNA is TGTGCCTGGAGTGTACGCCGGGCCTACGAGCAGTACTTC.

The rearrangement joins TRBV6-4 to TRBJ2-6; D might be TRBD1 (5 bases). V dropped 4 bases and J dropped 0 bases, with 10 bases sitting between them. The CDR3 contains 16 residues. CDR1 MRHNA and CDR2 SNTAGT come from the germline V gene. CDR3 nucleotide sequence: TGTGCCAGCAGTGGGGGCGACTTCTCTGGGGCCAACGTCCTGACTTTC. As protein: CASSGGDFSGANVLTF.

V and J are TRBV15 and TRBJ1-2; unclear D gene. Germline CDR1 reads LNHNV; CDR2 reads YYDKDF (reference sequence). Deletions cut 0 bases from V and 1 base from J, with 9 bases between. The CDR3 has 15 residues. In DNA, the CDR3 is TGTGCCACCAGCAGAGAGAGAGCACGTAACTATGGCTACACCTTC. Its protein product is CATSRERARNYGYTF. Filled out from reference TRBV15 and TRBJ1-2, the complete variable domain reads DAMVIQNPRYQVTQFGKPVTLSCSQTLNHNVMYWYQQKSSQAPKLLFHYYDKDFNNEADTPDNFQSRRPNTSFCFLDIRSPGLGDTAMYLCATSRERARNYGYTFGSGTRLTVV.

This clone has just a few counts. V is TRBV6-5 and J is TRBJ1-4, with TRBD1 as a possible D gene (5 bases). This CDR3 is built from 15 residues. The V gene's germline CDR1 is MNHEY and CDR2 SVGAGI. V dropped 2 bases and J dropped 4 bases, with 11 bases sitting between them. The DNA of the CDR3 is TGTGCCAGCAGTTACGACGGGGCGTTTAATGAAAAACTGTTTTTT. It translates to CASSYDGAFNEKLFF.

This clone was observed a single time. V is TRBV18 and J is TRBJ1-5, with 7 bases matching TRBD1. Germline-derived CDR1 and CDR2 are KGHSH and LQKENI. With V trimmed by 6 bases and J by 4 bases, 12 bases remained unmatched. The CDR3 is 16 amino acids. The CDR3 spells CASSPTGTAFNQPQHF. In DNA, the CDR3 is TGTGCCAGCTCGCCAACCGGGACAGCCTTTAATCAGCCCCAGCATTTT.

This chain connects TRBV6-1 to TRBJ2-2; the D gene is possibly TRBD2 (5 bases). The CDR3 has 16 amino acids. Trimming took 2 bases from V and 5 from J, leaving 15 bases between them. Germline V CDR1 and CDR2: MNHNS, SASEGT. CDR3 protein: CASSESRGTITGELFF. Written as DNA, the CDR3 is TGTGCCAGCAGTGAATCTCGGGGTACAATTACCGGGGAGCTGTTTTTT.

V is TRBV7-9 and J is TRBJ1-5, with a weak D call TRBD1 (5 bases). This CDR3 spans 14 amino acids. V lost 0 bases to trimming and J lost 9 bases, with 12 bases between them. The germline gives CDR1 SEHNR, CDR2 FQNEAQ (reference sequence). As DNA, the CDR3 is TGTGCCAGCAGCTTAGCGTCCGGGGGGACGCCCCAGCATTTT. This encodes CASSLASGGTPQHF.

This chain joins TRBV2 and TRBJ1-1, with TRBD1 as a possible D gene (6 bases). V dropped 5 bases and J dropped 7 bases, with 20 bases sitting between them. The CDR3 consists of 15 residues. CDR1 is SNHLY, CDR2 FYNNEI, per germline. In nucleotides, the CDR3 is TGTGCCAGCAGTTCTAGACAGGCGGCTCTAGGTGAAGCTTTCTTT. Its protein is CASSSRQAALGEAFF. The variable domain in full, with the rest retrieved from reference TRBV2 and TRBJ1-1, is EPEVTQTPSHQVTQMGQEVILRCVPISNHLYFYWYRQILGQKVEFLVSFYNNEISEKSEIFDDQFSVERPDGSNFTLKIRSTKLEDSAMYFCASSSRQAALGEAFFGQGTRLTVV.